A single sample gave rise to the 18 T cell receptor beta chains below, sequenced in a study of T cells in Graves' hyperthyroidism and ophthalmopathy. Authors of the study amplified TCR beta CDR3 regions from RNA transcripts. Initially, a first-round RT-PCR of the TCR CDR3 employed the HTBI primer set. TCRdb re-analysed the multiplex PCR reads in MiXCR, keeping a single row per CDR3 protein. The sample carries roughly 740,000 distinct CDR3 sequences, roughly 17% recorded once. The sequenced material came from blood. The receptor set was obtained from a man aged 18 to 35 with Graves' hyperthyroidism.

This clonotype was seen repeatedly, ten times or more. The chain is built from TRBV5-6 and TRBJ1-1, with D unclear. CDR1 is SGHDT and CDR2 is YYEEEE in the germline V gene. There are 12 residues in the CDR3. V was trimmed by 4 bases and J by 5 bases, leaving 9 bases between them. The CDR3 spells CASSRFLTEAFF. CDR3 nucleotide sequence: TGTGCCAGCAGCCGGTTTCTAACTGAAGCTTTCTTT.

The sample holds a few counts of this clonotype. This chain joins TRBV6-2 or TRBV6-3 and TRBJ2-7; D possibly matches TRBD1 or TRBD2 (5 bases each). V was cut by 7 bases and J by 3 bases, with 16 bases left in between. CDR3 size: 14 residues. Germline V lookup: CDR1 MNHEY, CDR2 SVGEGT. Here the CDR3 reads CASIGTRTFYEQYF. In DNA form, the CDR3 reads TGTGCCAGCATAGGGACCAGGACATTCTACGAGCAGTACTTC.

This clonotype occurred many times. CDR3 sequence reads: CASRTSGRPRDEQFF. The CDR3 bases are TGTGCCAGCAGGACTAGCGGGAGACCTCGCGATGAGCAGTTCTTC. The chain employs TRBV12-3 or TRBV12-4 and TRBJ2-1, with TRBD2 identical over 12 bases. V trimming: 6 bases; J trimming: 8 bases; junction bases outside the gene matches: 8. This CDR3 spans 15 amino acids.

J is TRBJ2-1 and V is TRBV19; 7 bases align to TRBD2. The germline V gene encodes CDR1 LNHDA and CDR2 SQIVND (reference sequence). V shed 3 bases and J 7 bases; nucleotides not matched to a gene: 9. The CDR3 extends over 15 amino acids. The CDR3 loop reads CASSIVAGAGNEQFF. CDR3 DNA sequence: TGTGCCAGTAGTATTGTGGCGGGAGCGGGGAATGAGCAGTTCTTC.

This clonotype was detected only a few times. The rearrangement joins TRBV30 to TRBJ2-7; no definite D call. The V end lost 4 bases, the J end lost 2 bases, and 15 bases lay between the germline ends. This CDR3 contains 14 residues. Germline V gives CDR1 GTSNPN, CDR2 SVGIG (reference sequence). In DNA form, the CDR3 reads TGTGCCTGGACCCGACGGATGGAAACCTACGAGCAGTACTTC. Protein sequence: CAWTRRMETYEQYF.

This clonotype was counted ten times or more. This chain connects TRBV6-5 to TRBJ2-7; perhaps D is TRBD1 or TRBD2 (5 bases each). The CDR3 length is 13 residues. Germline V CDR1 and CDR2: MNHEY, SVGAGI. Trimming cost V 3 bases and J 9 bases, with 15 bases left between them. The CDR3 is CASSYTGTPPQYF. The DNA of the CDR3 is TGTGCCAGCAGTTATACCGGGACCCCTCCGCAGTACTTC.

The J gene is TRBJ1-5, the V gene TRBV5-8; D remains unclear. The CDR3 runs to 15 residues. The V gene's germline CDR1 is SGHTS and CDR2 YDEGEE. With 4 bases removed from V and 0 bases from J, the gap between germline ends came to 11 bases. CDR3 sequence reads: CASSVNRDSNQPQHF. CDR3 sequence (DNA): TGTGCCAGCAGCGTGAATAGGGATAGCAATCAGCCCCAGCATTTT. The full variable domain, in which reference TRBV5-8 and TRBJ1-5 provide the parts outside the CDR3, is EAGVTQSPTHLIKTRGQQATLRCSPISGHTSVYWYQQALGLGLQFLLWYDEGEERNRGNFPPRFSGRQFPNYSSELNVNALELEDSALYLCASSVNRDSNQPQHFGDGTRLSIL.

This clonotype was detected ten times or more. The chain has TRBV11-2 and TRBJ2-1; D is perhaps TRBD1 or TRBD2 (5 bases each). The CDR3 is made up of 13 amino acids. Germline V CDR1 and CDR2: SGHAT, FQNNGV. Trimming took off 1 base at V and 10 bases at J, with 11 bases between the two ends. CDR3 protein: CASSLAGTPEQFF. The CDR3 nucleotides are TGTGCCAGCAGCTTAGCCGGGACCCCCGAGCAGTTCTTC.

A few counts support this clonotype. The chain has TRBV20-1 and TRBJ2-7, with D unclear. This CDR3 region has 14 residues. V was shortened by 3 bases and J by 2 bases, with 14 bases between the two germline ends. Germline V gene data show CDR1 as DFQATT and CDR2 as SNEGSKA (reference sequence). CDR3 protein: CSASGGVGTYEQYF. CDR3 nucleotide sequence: TGCAGTGCTAGCGGCGGAGTGGGCACCTACGAGCAGTACTTC.

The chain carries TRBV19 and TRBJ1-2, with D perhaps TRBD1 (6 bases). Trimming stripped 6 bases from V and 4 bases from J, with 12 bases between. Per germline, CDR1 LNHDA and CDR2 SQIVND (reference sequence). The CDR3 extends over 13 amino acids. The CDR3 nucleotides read TGTGCCAGTAGCCCATCAGGGGCCTATGGCTACACCTTC. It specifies CASSPSGAYGYTF.

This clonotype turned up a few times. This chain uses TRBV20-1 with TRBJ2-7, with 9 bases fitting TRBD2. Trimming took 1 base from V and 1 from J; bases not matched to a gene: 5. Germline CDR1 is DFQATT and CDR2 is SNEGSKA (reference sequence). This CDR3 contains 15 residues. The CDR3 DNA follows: TGCAGTGCTAGAGCCCCTAGCGGGGAATCCTACGAGCAGTACTTC. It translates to CSARAPSGESYEQYF.

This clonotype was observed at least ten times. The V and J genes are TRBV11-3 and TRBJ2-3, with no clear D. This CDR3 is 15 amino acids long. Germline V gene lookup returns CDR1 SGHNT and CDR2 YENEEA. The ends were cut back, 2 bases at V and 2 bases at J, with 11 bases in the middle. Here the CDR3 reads CASSLTHRYTDTQYF. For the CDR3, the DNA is TGTGCCAGCAGCTTAACCCACAGATACACAGATACGCAGTATTTT. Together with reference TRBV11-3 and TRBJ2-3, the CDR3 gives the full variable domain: EAGVVQSPRYKIIEKKQPVAFWCNPISGHNTLYWYLQNLGQGPELLIRYENEEAVDDSQLPKDRFSAERLKGVDSTLKIQPAELGDSAVYLCASSLTHRYTDTQYFGPGTRLTVL.

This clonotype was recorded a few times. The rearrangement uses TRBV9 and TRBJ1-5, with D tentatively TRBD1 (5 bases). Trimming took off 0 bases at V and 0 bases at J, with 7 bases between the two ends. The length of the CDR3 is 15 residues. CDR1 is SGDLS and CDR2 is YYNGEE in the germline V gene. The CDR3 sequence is CASSVGQNSNQPQHF. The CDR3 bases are TGTGCCAGCAGCGTAGGACAGAATAGCAATCAGCCCCAGCATTTT.

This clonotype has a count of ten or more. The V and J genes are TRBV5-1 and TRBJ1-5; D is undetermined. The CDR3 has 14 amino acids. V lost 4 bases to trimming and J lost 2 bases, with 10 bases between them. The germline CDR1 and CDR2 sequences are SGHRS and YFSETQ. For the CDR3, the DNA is TGCGCCAGCAGCCCCGGGTCGGGCAATCAGCCCCAGCATTTT. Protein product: CASSPGSGNQPQHF.

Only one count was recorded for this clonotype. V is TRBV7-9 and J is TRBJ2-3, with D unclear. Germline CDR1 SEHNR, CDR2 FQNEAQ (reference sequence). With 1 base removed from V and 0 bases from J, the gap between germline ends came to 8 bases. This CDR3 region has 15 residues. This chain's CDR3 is CASSLEGFSTDTQYF. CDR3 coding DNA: TGTGCCAGCAGCTTAGAGGGTTTTAGCACAGATACGCAGTATTTT.

CDR3 loop: CASSPPGFRTGELFF. The DNA of the CDR3 is TGTGCCAGCTCACCACCGGGCTTCCGCACCGGGGAGCTGTTTTTT. The chain employs TRBV18 and TRBJ2-2, with unresolved D. V lost 0 bases and J 4 bases, leaving 9 bases between the germline ends. Per the germline V gene, CDR1 is KGHSH and CDR2 is LQKENI. This CDR3 is built from 15 residues.

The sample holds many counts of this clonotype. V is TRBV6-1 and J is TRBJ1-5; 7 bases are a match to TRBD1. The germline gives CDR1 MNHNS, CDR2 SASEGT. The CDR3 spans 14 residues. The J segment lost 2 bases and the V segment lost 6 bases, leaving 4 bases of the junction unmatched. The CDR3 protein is CASRTGTGNQPQHF. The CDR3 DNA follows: TGTGCCAGCAGGACTGGGACAGGCAATCAGCCCCAGCATTTT.

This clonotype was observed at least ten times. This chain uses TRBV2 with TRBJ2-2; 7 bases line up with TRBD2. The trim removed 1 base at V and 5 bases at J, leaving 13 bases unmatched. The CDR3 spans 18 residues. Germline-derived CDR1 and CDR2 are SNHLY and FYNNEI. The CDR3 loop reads CASSEVSLADLYTGELFF. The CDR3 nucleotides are TGTGCCAGCAGTGAAGTTAGTCTAGCGGATCTGTATACCGGGGAGCTGTTTTTT.